This T cell receptor (beta chain) was found in a study of post-analysis software for immune sequencing data. Study-wide points: Those samples that were prepared in the same batch co-clustered strongly by F measure. TRBV5-6, TRBV5-1 and TRBV20-1 were among roughly five TRBV segments more frequent in patients than controls.

Unique molecular identifiers were present in the TCR beta cDNA libraries. With roughly 1 to 11 million T cells as the source, approximately 500,000 cDNA molecules resulted. TCRdb reanalysed the PCR reads using MiXCR and keeps one entry per CDR3 protein. The data show some 260,000 distinct CDR3 sequences, 36% seen once. This clonotype was picked up a small number of times. The antigen remains unidentified. Germline V gene data show CDR1 as SGHRS and CDR2 as YFSETQ. The CDR3 length is 16 residues. The V end was cut by 0 bases, the J end by 2 bases, with 9 bases between. The TCR sequence derives from a girl between 5 and 17 years old with multiple sclerosis. Material for sequencing was blood. This chain uses TRBV5-1 with TRBJ2-6; D gene uncertain. CDR3 protein: CASSLGGFPGANVLTF. The CDR3 region has the DNA TGCGCCAGCAGCTTGGGGGGTTTCCCTGGGGCCAACGTCCTGACTTTC.